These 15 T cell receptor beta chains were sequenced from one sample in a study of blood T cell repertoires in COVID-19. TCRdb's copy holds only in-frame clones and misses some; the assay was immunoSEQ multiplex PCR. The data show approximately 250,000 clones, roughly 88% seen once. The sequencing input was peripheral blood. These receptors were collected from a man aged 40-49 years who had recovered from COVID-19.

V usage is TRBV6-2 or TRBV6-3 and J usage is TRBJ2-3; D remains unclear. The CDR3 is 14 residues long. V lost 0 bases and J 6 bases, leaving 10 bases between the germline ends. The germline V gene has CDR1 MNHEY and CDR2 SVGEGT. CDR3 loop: CASSYSAEADTQYF. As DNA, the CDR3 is TGTGCCAGCAGTTACTCGGCTGAGGCGGATACGCAGTATTTT.

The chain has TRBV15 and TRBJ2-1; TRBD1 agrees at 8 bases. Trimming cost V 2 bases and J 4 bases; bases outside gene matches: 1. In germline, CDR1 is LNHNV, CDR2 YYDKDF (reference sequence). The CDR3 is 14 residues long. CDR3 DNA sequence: TGTGCCACCAGCAGACAGGGGGCGTACAATGAGCAGTTCTTC. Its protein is CATSRQGAYNEQFF.

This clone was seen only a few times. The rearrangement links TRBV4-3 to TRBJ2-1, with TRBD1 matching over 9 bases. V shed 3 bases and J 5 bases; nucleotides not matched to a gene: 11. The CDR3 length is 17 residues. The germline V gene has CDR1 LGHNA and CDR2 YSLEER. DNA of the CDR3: TGCGCCAGCAGCCACGCTTCCGGGACAGGGCAGGACAATGAGCAGTTCTTC. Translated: CASSHASGTGQDNEQFF.

CDR3 loop: CASSSKADTDTQYF. The CDR3, as DNA: TGTGCCAGCAGTTCCAAAGCGGACACAGATACGCAGTATTTT. The chain employs TRBV11-2 and TRBJ2-3; tentatively, D is TRBD2 (5 bases). CDR3 length equals 14 residues. Germline assignment: CDR1 SGHAT and CDR2 FQNNGV. Between the trimmed V and J ends, which lost 6 bases and 2 bases, there was a span of 12 bases.

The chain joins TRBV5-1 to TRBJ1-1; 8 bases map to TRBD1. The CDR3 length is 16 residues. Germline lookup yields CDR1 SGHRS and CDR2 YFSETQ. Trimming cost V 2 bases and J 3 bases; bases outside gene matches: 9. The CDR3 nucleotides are TGCGCCAGCAGCTTCAGGACAGGGTCTACAGACACTGAAGCTTTCTTT. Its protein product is CASSFRTGSTDTEAFF.

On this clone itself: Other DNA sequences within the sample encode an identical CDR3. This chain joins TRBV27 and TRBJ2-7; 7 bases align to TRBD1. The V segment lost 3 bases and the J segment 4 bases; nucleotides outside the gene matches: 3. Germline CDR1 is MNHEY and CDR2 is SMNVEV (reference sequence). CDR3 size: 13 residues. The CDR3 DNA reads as TGTGCCAGCAGTTTGGGGGACAGATACGAGCAGTACTTC. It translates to CASSLGDRYEQYF.

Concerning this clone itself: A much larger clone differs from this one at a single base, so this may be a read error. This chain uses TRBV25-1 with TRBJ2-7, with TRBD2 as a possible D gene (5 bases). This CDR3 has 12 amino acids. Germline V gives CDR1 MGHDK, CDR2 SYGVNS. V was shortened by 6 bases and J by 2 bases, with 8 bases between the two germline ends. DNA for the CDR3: TGTGCCAGCAGCTCCGGGACCTACGAGCAGTACTTC. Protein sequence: CASSSGTYEQYF.

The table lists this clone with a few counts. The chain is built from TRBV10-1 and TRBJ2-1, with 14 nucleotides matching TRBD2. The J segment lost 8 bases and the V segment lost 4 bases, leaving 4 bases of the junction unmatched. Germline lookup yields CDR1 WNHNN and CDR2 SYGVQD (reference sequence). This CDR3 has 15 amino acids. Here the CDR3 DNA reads TGCGCCAGCAGTGGACTAGCGGGGGGGCGTTATGAGCAGTTCTTC. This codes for CASSGLAGGRYEQFF.

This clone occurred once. The chain's CDR3 is CASSKTVQLSAATNEKLFF. The CDR3 region has the DNA TGTGCCAGCTCCAAGACAGTGCAACTAAGTGCCGCAACTAATGAAAAACTGTTTTTT. J is TRBJ1-4 and V is TRBV18; maybe TRBD1 (5 bases). There are 19 residues in the CDR3. The germline gives CDR1 KGHSH, CDR2 LQKENI. Trimming removed 6 bases from V and 0 bases from J, with 23 bases in between.

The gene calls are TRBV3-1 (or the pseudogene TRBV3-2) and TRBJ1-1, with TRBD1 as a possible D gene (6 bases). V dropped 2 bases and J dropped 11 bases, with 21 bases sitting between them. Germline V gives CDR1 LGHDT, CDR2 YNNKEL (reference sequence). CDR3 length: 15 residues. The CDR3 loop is CASSQFGVQGEEAFF. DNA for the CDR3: TGTGCCAGCAGCCAATTCGGGGTACAGGGCGAAGAGGCTTTCTTT.

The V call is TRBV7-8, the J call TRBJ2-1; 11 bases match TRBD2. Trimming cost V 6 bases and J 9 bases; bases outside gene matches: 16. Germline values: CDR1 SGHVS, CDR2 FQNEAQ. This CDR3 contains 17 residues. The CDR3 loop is CASRPYTTSGSRSEQFF. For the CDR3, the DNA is TGTGCCAGCAGACCCTACACTACTAGCGGGAGCAGGAGTGAGCAGTTCTTC.

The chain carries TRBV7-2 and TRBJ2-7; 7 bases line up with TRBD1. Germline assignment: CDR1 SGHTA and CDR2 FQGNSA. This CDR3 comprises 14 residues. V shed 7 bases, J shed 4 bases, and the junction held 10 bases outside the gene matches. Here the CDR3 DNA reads TGTGCCAGCACCCGACCGGGACAGCCTTACGAGCAGTACTTC. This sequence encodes CASTRPGQPYEQYF.

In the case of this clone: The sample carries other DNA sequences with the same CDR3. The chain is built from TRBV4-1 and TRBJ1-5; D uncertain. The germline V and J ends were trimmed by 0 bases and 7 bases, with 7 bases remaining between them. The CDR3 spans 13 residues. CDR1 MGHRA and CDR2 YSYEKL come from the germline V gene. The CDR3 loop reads CASSQDGGQPQHF. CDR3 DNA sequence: TGCGCCAGCAGCCAAGACGGCGGGCAGCCCCAGCATTTT.

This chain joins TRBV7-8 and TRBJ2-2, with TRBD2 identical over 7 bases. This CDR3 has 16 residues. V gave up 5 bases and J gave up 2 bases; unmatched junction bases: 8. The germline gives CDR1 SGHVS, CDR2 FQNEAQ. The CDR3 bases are TGTGCCAGCAGCCGAGCCGGGACTACTAACACCGGGGAGCTGTTTTTT. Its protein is CASSRAGTTNTGELFF.

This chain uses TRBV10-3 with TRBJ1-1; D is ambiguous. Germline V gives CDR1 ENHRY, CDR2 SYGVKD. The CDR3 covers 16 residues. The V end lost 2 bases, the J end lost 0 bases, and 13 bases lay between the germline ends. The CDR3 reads CAISEARGSLNTEAFF. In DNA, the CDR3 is TGTGCCATCAGTGAGGCGAGAGGAAGCCTGAACACTGAAGCTTTCTTT.